This passage covers 30 T cell receptor beta chains from one sample sequenced in a study of T cell responses to AZD1222 COVID-19 vaccine. Profiled with immunoSEQ multiplex PCR; TCRdb holds only in-frame clones, not every one. The table lists 180,000 or so clones, 90% to 95% of them singletons, with about 0.6% in the top ten. The sequencing here drew on peripheral blood, taken on day 0 of AZD1222 vaccination. These receptors were taken from an adult in good health.

V usage is TRBV7-2 and J usage is TRBJ2-7; D could derive from TRBD1 or TRBD2 (5 bases each). Germline CDR1 is SGHTA and CDR2 is FQGNSA. The CDR3 runs to 13 residues. V dropped 5 bases and J dropped 7 bases, with 15 bases sitting between them. CDR3 DNA: TGTGCCAGCAGCCCCCGGGACGGCACGGAGCAGTACTTC. Translation: CASSPRDGTEQYF.

V is TRBV29-1 and J is TRBJ1-1; possibly TRBD1 for D (6 bases). Trimming cost V 6 bases and J 3 bases, with 17 bases left between them. In germline, CDR1 is SQVTM, CDR2 ANQGSEA. CDR3 length: 14 residues. CDR3 in amino acids: CSVLRQGWHTEAFF. In DNA, the CDR3 is TGCAGCGTCCTACGGCAGGGGTGGCACACTGAAGCTTTCTTT.

CDR3 region: CSAYGLFNEEQFF. Written as DNA, the CDR3 is TGCAGCGCCTATGGCCTCTTCAATGAGGAGCAGTTCTTC. The chain joins TRBV29-1 to TRBJ2-1; no reliable D call. V dropped 7 bases and J dropped 10 bases, with 20 bases sitting between them. The CDR3 contains 13 residues. The V gene's germline CDR1 is SQVTM and CDR2 ANQGSEA.

The chain combines TRBV18 with TRBJ2-7, with 7 bases identical to TRBD1. The germline V gene encodes CDR1 KGHSH and CDR2 LQKENI. The CDR3 totals 14 residues. Trimming removed 6 bases from V and 3 bases from J; junction bases left unmatched: 8. The CDR3 reads CASSFGTVVYEQYF. Written as DNA, the CDR3 is TGTGCCAGCTCCTTTGGGACAGTAGTCTACGAGCAGTACTTC. Complete variable domain (other parts from reference TRBV18 and TRBJ2-7): NAGVMQNPRHLVRRRGQEARLRCSPMKGHSHVYWYRQLPEEGLKFMVYLQKENIIDESGMPKERFSAEFPKEGPSILRIQQVVRGDSAAYFCASSFGTVVYEQYFGPGTRLTVT.

The chain employs TRBV16 and TRBJ1-1; 8 bases agree with TRBD1. CDR1 and CDR2 from the germline V gene are KGHSY and FQNENV. This CDR3 has 15 amino acids. J was trimmed by 1 base and V by 0 bases; bases with no gene match: 1. The CDR3 loop is CASSQSDRGNTEAFF. The CDR3 DNA is TGTGCCAGCAGCCAATCAGACAGGGGGAACACTGAAGCTTTCTTT. Combining the CDR3 with reference TRBV16 and TRBJ1-1 gives the whole variable domain GEEVAQTPKHLVRGEGQKAKLYCAPIKGHSYVFWYQQVLKNEFKFLISFQNENVFDETGMPKERFSAKCLPNSPCSLEIQATKLEDSAVYFCASSQSDRGNTEAFFGQGTRLTVV.

The chain links TRBV14 to TRBJ2-2, with 11 bases lining up with TRBD2. V was pared by 4 bases and J by 6 bases, with 13 bases of the junction left unmatched. Germline V gene lookup returns CDR1 SGHDN and CDR2 FVKESK. The CDR3 has 18 amino acids. CDR3 loop: CASSPGRGLAAGAGELFF. The CDR3 DNA reads as TGTGCCAGCAGCCCCGGCCGGGGACTAGCGGCGGGCGCCGGGGAGCTGTTTTTT.

V gene TRBV30 combines with J gene TRBJ2-1; perhaps D is TRBD1 or TRBD2 (5 bases each). Germline CDR1 reads GTSNPN; CDR2 reads SVGIG (reference sequence). The V gene lost 8 bases and the J gene lost 9 bases, with 20 bases spanning the gap. The CDR3 length is 13 residues. The CDR3 DNA follows: TGTGCCGGGACCGGGTTGGGAAAAGGTGAGCAGTTCTTC. This codes for CAGTGLGKGEQFF.

The J gene is TRBJ2-5, the V gene TRBV19; 12 bases are a match to TRBD2. Germline assignment: CDR1 LNHDA and CDR2 SQIVND (reference sequence). With V trimmed by 2 bases and J by 7 bases, 8 bases remained unmatched. The CDR3 is 16 residues long. Here the CDR3 reads CASSINLAGGLGTQYF. The CDR3 DNA sequence: TGTGCCAGTAGTATAAATCTAGCGGGAGGGCTGGGGACCCAGTACTTC. Using reference TRBV19 and TRBJ2-5 for the parts outside the CDR3, the full variable domain is DGGITQSPKYLFRKEGQNVTLSCEQNLNHDAMYWYRQDPGQGLRLIYYSQIVNDFQKGDIAEGYSVSREKKESFPLTVTSAQKNPTAFYLCASSINLAGGLGTQYFGPGTRLLVL.

This chain joins TRBV6-5 and TRBJ2-1; D could derive from TRBD1 or TRBD2 (5 bases each). This CDR3 is built from 13 residues. Germline CDR1 and CDR2: MNHEY and SVGAGI. Trimming removed 0 bases at V and 10 bases at J, with 10 bases between. This chain's CDR3 is CASSYSSGREQFF. CDR3 DNA sequence: TGTGCCAGCAGTTACTCTTCGGGACGAGAGCAGTTCTTC.

The rearrangement joins TRBV19 to TRBJ2-1, with 12 bases matching TRBD2. The germline gives CDR1 LNHDA, CDR2 SQIVND (reference sequence). The CDR3 length is 14 residues. Trimming removed 9 bases from V and 6 bases from J; junction bases left unmatched: 6. The CDR3 reads CASMLAGGFNEQFF. CDR3 bases: TGTGCCAGCATGCTAGCGGGAGGGTTCAATGAGCAGTTCTTC.

This clone was seen only once. The chain is built from TRBV7-9 and TRBJ2-3, with D unresolved. Trimming took off 3 bases at V and 0 bases at J, with 10 bases between the two ends. Germline V gives CDR1 SEHNR, CDR2 FQNEAQ (reference sequence). This CDR3 has 15 amino acids. The DNA of the CDR3 is TGTGCCAGCAGCTTCACCATGGACAGCACAGATACGCAGTATTTT. It specifies CASSFTMDSTDTQYF.

The chain has TRBV29-1 and TRBJ2-7; maybe TRBD1 (5 bases). This CDR3 is built from 12 residues. The germline V gene encodes CDR1 SQVTM and CDR2 ANQGSEA. Trimming cost V 1 base and J 2 bases, with 6 bases left between them. The CDR3 here is CSVEGTPYEQYF. CDR3 nucleotide sequence: TGCAGCGTTGAAGGGACACCCTACGAGCAGTACTTC.

V usage is TRBV5-5 and J usage is TRBJ1-5, with 7 bases fitting TRBD1. The V segment lost 2 bases and the J segment 7 bases; nucleotides outside the gene matches: 9. This CDR3 has 15 amino acids. Germline V gives CDR1 SGHKS, CDR2 YYEKEE (reference sequence). The CDR3 DNA is TGTGCCAGCAGCTTCGGCCAGGGGGACTGGCAGCCCCAGCATTTT. Protein: CASSFGQGDWQPQHF.

This clone has only one observation. The chain links TRBV6-5 to TRBJ2-1; 8 bases line up with TRBD2. Germline CDR1 MNHEY, CDR2 SVGAGI. J gave up 5 bases and V 5 bases, and 8 bases lay outside the gene matches. This CDR3 has 15 residues. The CDR3 sequence: CASSIAGRRDNEQFF. CDR3 in DNA: TGTGCCAGCAGTATAGCGGGACGAAGGGACAATGAGCAGTTCTTC.

CDR3 bases: TGTGCCAGCAGCCCGGAGAGTATTGGAGGATATGGCTACACCTTC. Translating gives CASSPESIGGYGYTF. V and J are TRBV5-5 and TRBJ1-2; D not resolved. V shed 4 bases and J shed 5 bases, with 18 bases lying between them. The germline V gene has CDR1 SGHKS and CDR2 YYEKEE (reference sequence). The CDR3 has 15 residues. Full variable domain (remainder filled in from reference TRBV5-5 and TRBJ1-2): DAGVTQSPTHLIKTRGQQVTLRCSPISGHKSVSWYQQVLGQGPQFIFQYYEKEERGRGNFPDRFSARQFPNYSSELNVNALLLGDSALYLCASSPESIGGYGYTFGSGTRLTVV.

The rearrangement uses TRBV6-2 or TRBV6-3 and TRBJ2-5; perhaps TRBD1 as D (5 bases). Trimming took off 0 bases at V and 5 bases at J, with 13 bases between the two ends. The length of the CDR3 is 15 residues. Germline V CDR1 and CDR2: MNHEY, SVGEGT. The CDR3 region has the DNA TGTGCCAGCAGTTACTCGACCGCCAGGGCGGAGACCCAGTACTTC. Protein: CASSYSTARAETQYF.

As for this clone: One junction end does not reproduce the germline sequence, and a read error may be involved. V is TRBV11-2 and J is TRBJ2-5; D gene uncertain. The CDR3 totals 11 residues. Germline V CDR1 and CDR2: SGHAT, FQNNGV. The CDR3 here is CASSVEETQYF. The DNA of the CDR3 is TGTGCCAGCAGCGTAGAAGAGACCCAGTACTTC.

The chain carries TRBV3-1 (or the pseudogene TRBV3-2) and TRBJ1-4, with 9 bases lining up with TRBD1. CDR1 LGHDT and CDR2 YNNKEL come from the germline V gene (reference sequence). The CDR3 is 14 residues long. The V and J ends lost 5 bases and 6 bases, in that order; junction bases with no gene match: 4. CDR3 in DNA: TGTGCCAGCAGCTTTACAGGGGGCTATGAAAAACTGTTTTTT. As protein: CASSFTGGYEKLFF.

Here the CDR3 DNA reads TGTGCCAGCAGGACAGGGGAGTCTCAGCCCCAGCATTTT. Its translation: CASRTGESQPQHF. The chain uses TRBV6-5 and TRBJ1-5; 8 bases agree with TRBD1. Germline CDR1 MNHEY, CDR2 SVGAGI. V was pared by 6 bases and J by 6 bases, with 4 bases of the junction left unmatched. The CDR3 is 13 amino acids.

This clone was counted once. V and J are TRBV10-3 and TRBJ2-2; possible D gene TRBD2, 6 bases. The V and J ends lost 7 bases and 6 bases respectively, with 30 bases between them. The CDR3 has 19 amino acids. CDR1 is ENHRY, CDR2 SYGVKD, per germline. CDR3 region: CAINAGWITGSIEAGELFF. The CDR3 DNA sequence: TGTGCCATCAATGCCGGGTGGATTACCGGGAGTATCGAAGCCGGGGAGCTGTTTTTT.

The chain is built from TRBV9 and TRBJ2-7; no clear D. Germline values: CDR1 SGDLS, CDR2 YYNGEE. The CDR3 loop spans 12 amino acids. Between the trimmed V and J ends, which lost 4 bases and 6 bases, there was a span of 11 bases. CDR3 DNA: TGTGCCAGCAGCCCCAGCTACGGCGAGCAGTACTTC. Protein: CASSPSYGEQYF.

The sample holds a few counts of this clone. CDR3 protein: CASSPARGGRQSYEQYF. Written as DNA, the CDR3 is TGTGCCAGCTCACCTGCCAGGGGCGGGAGGCAGAGCTACGAGCAGTACTTC. This rearrangement joins TRBV18 to TRBJ2-7; 8 bases are shared with TRBD2. The ends lost 3 bases at V and 3 bases at J; junction bases unmatched: 13. CDR1 is KGHSH and CDR2 is LQKENI in the germline V gene. The CDR3 totals 17 residues.

The chain links TRBV6-4 to TRBJ2-1; 7 nucleotides line up with TRBD1. Germline loops: CDR1 MRHNA, CDR2 SNTAGT. This CDR3 contains 13 residues. Losses at the gene ends were 0 bases for V and 10 bases for J; bases not matched to a gene: 3. In DNA, the CDR3 is TGTGCCAGCAGTGACTCATTACAGGGGGAGCAGTTCTTC. It codes for CASSDSLQGEQFF.

The J gene is TRBJ1-1, the V gene TRBV20-1; a weak D match, TRBD1 (5 bases). There are 15 residues in the CDR3. CDR1 is DFQATT, CDR2 SNEGSKA, per germline (reference sequence). Trimming took off 3 bases at V and 3 bases at J, with 17 bases between the two ends. This chain's CDR3 is CSASEPSGGDTEAFF. The CDR3 DNA sequence: TGCAGTGCTAGTGAGCCCAGCGGGGGGGACACTGAAGCTTTCTTT.

J is TRBJ2-3 and V is TRBV7-9; 9 bases map to TRBD2. Looked up from germline, CDR1 is SEHNR and CDR2 is FQNEAQ (reference sequence). With 3 bases clipped from V and 1 base from J, the junction kept 5 bases outside the gene matches. This CDR3 spans 16 amino acids. This CDR3 is CASSFRGGRGTDTQYF. DNA for the CDR3: TGTGCCAGCAGCTTCCGAGGCGGGAGGGGCACAGATACGCAGTATTTT. The whole variable domain, remainder taken from reference TRBV7-9 and TRBJ2-3, is DTGVSQNPRHKITKRGQNVTFRCDPISEHNRLYWYRQTLGQGPEFLTYFQNEAQLEKSRLLSDRFSAERPKGSFSTLEIQRTEQGDSAMYLCASSFRGGRGTDTQYFGPGTRLTVL.

Regarding this clone: Germline and junction disagree at one end, which may indicate a read error. J is TRBJ2-2 and V is TRBV5-4; 14 nucleotides agree with TRBD2. In germline, CDR1 is SGHNT, CDR2 YYREEE (reference sequence). The CDR3 loop spans 19 amino acids. This chain's CDR3 is CASSVPGLAGVGNAGELFF. Written as DNA, the CDR3 is TGTGCCAGCAGCGTGCCGGGACTAGCGGGAGTAGGGAACGCCGGGGAGCTGTTTTTT. Complete variable domain (other parts from reference TRBV5-4 and TRBJ2-2): ETGVTQSPTHLIKTRGQQVTLRCSSQSGHNTVSWYQQALGQGPQFIFQYYREEENGRGNFPPRFSGLQFPNYSSELNVNALELDDSALYLCASSVPGLAGVGNAGELFFGEGSRLTVL.

The gene calls are TRBV27 and TRBJ2-7; 7 nucleotides line up with TRBD2. This CDR3 comprises 14 residues. V lost 1 base, J lost 5 bases, and 5 bases stayed unmatched. Germline lookup yields CDR1 MNHEY and CDR2 SMNVEV (reference sequence). The DNA of the CDR3 is TGTGCCAGCAGTTTATGGGGGAGGGCCGACGAGCAGTACTTC. It translates to CASSLWGRADEQYF.

This chain uses TRBV14 with TRBJ2-7; no clear D. Trimming left V 4 bases short and J 4 bases short, with 17 bases between. Germline CDR1 reads SGHDN; CDR2 reads FVKESK. This CDR3 region has 15 residues. The CDR3 here is CASSPQYGSKYEQYF. CDR3 nucleotide sequence: TGTGCCAGCAGCCCACAATATGGAAGTAAATACGAGCAGTACTTC.

The rearrangement links TRBV28 to TRBJ1-2; D is unresolved. CDR1 MDHEN and CDR2 SYDVKM come from the germline V gene. The CDR3 consists of 12 residues. V dropped 2 bases and J dropped 4 bases, with 5 bases sitting between them. The CDR3 DNA is TGTGCCAGCAGTTTAATCGGCTATGGCTACACCTTC. Encoded protein: CASSLIGYGYTF.

CDR3 sequence: CASKRRTNNEQFF. CDR3 DNA: TGTGCCAGCAAGCGGCGTACGAACAATGAGCAGTTCTTC. The chain has TRBV11-2 and TRBJ2-1; possible D gene TRBD2, 5 bases. This CDR3 region has 13 residues. V shed 7 bases and J shed 5 bases, with 12 bases lying between them. Germline V gene data show CDR1 as SGHAT and CDR2 as FQNNGV. Complete variable domain (other parts from reference TRBV11-2 and TRBJ2-1): EAGVAQSPRYKIIEKRQSVAFWCNPISGHATLYWYQQILGQGPKLLIQFQNNGVVDDSQLPKDRFSAERLKGVDSTLKIQPAKLEDSAVYLCASKRRTNNEQFFGPGTRLTVL.